Following are 12 T cell receptor beta chains from one sample sequenced in a study of CD8+CD57+ T cells in acquired aplastic anemia. The template for TCR beta VDJ and CDR3 sequence profiling was genomic DNA. TCRdb ran MiXCR on the reads and lists one entry per CDR3 protein. The profile shows some 200,000 distinct CDR3 sequences, less than 50% of them singletons. Patients selected for sequencing had displayed CD8+CD57+ cell expansion by flow cytometry. Sequencing was done on a sample of sorted CD4+, CD8+, or CD8+CD57+ T cells (not recorded which) from PBMCs. These receptors were taken from a human donor with aplastic anemia.

Turning to this clonotype: Since a much larger clone is just one base distant, this may be a read error. The rearrangement uses TRBV20-1 and TRBJ2-1; 7 nucleotides line up with TRBD2. Germline V gives CDR1 DFQATT, CDR2 SNEGSKA (reference sequence). The CDR3 is 18 residues long. The CDR3, as DNA: TGCAGTGCTAGAGCACTAGCGCCCCGACTGAGTATAGACAATGAGCAGCTCTTC. Its translation: CSARALAPRLSIDNEQLF.

The V gene is TRBV7-2, the J gene TRBJ2-7; 8 bases are a match to TRBD1. This CDR3 region has 13 residues. Germline CDR1 SGHTA, CDR2 FQGNSA. With V trimmed by 8 bases and J by 4 bases, 7 bases remained unmatched. The CDR3 DNA follows: TGTGCCAGCGCCTGGACAGGGCCGTACGAGCAGTACTTC. This codes for CASAWTGPYEQYF.

This clonotype was found many times. The chain carries TRBV11-3 and TRBJ2-5; 9 bases match TRBD2. This CDR3 has 17 amino acids. With V trimmed by 1 base and J by 1 base, 7 bases remained unmatched. Germline CDR1 reads SGHNT; CDR2 reads YENEEA. The CDR3 spells CASSLGVLAGTQETQYF. CDR3 sequence (DNA): TGTGCCAGCAGCTTAGGGGTGCTAGCGGGAACCCAAGAGACCCAGTACTTC.

The rearrangement uses TRBV19 and TRBJ1-6; possibly TRBD1 for D (5 bases). CDR3 size: 14 residues. The V gene's germline CDR1 is LNHDA and CDR2 SQIVND (reference sequence). The V end lost 7 bases, the J end lost 7 bases, and 14 bases lay between the germline ends. The CDR3 is CASKPGVPNSPLHF. In DNA, the CDR3 is TGTGCCAGTAAGCCGGGGGTGCCAAATTCACCCCTCCACTTT.

With regard to this clonotype: A much larger clone differs from this one at a single base, so this may be a read error. The J gene is TRBJ1-1, the V gene TRBV6-2 or TRBV6-3; D remains unclear. V lost 5 bases and J lost 0, with 16 bases in between. Per germline, CDR1 MNHEY and CDR2 SVGEGT. The CDR3 runs to 16 residues. The CDR3 coding sequence is TGTGCCAGCAGTGGACCAAGACGGAGCATGAACACTGAAGCTTTCTTT. Translating it yields CASSGPRRSMNTEAFF.

The rearrangement links TRBV24-1 to TRBJ2-5; tentatively, D is TRBD1 (5 bases). CDR1 and CDR2 (germline): KGHDR, SFDVKD. V lost 3 bases, J lost 7 bases, and 8 bases lay in between. The length of the CDR3 is 12 residues. DNA for the CDR3: TGTGCCACCAGTGATACAACAGGGACCCAGTACTTC. Encoded protein: CATSDTTGTQYF.

CDR3 nucleotides: TGTGCCAGCAGCTTAGATAAGTACACTGAAGCTTTCTTT. This codes for CASSLDKYTEAFF. The V call is TRBV7-6, the J call TRBJ1-1; no clear D. From germline, CDR1 is SGHVS and CDR2 FNYEAQ. The CDR3 totals 13 residues. V lost 1 base to trimming and J lost 3 bases, with 6 bases between them. The whole variable domain, remainder taken from reference TRBV7-6 and TRBJ1-1, is GAGVSQSPRYKVTKRGQDVALRCDPISGHVSLYWYRQALGQGPEFLTYFNYEAQQDKSGLPNDRFSAERPEGSISTLTIQRTEQRDSAMYRCASSLDKYTEAFFGQGTRLTVV.

J is TRBJ2-5 and V is TRBV13; perhaps TRBD2 as D (5 bases). CDR1 and CDR2 from the germline V gene are PRHDT and FYEKMQ (reference sequence). The germline V and J ends were trimmed by 5 bases and 5 bases, with 18 bases remaining between them. There are 15 residues in the CDR3. The CDR3 loop is CASSNPGVTGETQYF. The CDR3 region has the DNA TGTGCCAGCAGCAACCCCGGGGTGACGGGGGAGACCCAGTACTTC.

The rearrangement links TRBV2 to TRBJ1-6; the D gene is possibly TRBD1 (6 bases). The CDR3 has 13 residues. Between the trimmed V and J ends, which lost 8 bases and 8 bases, there was a span of 13 bases. Per germline, CDR1 SNHLY and CDR2 FYNNEI. CDR3 DNA: TGTGCCAGCCTTGAGGGGGGCGATTCACCCCTCCACTTT. The encoded protein is CASLEGGDSPLHF.

The rearrangement joins TRBV5-1 to TRBJ2-7; 11 bases agree with TRBD2. The CDR3 covers 14 residues. Germline V gene lookup returns CDR1 SGHRS and CDR2 YFSETQ. Germline trimming cut 1 base from V and 6 bases from J; bases unmatched to any gene: 3. CDR3 loop: CASSLRGTSGEQYF. DNA of the CDR3: TGCGCCAGCAGCTTGAGGGGGACTAGCGGCGAGCAGTACTTC.

The rearrangement links TRBV19 to TRBJ2-7; tentative D call: TRBD1 (5 bases). This CDR3 contains 13 residues. V lost 3 bases, J lost 2 bases, and 8 bases lay in between. The germline gives CDR1 LNHDA, CDR2 SQIVND (reference sequence). The CDR3 region has the DNA TGTGCCAGTAGTATGGGGCTGCCCTACGAGCAGTACTTC. Its translation is CASSMGLPYEQYF.

This clonotype was seen repeatedly, ten times or more. J is TRBJ2-7 and V is TRBV7-2; TRBD2 might be the D (7 bases). CDR1 is SGHTA, CDR2 FQGNSA, per germline. CDR3 size: 14 residues. The V gene lost 5 bases and the J gene lost 5 bases, with 16 bases spanning the gap. The CDR3 spells CASSLGGGVDEQYF. CDR3 DNA sequence: TGTGCCAGCAGCCTGGGGGGGGGCGTCGACGAGCAGTACTTC. Together with reference TRBV7-2 and TRBJ2-7, the CDR3 gives the full variable domain: GAGVSQSPSNKVTEKGKDVELRCDPISGHTALYWYRQSLGQGLEFLIYFQGNSAPDKSGLPSDRFSAERTGGSVSTLTIQRTQQEDSAVYLCASSLGGGVDEQYFGPGTRLTVT.